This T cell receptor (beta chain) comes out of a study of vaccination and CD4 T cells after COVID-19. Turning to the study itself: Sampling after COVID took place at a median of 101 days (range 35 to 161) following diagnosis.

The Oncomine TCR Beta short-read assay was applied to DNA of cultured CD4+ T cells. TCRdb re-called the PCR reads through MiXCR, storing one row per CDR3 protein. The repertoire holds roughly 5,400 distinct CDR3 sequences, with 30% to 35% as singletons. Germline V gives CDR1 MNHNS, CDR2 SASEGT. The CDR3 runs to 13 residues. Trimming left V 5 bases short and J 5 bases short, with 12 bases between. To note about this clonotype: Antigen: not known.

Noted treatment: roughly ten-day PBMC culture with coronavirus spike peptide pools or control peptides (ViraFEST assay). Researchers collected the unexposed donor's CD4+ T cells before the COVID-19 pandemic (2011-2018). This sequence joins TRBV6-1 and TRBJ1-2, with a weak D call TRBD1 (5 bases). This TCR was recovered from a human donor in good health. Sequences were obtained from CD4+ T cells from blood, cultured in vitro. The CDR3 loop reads CASSPGGYYGYTF. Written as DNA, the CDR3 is TGTGCCAGCAGTCCCGGGGGGTATTATGGCTACACCTTC.